This T cell receptor (beta chain) was recorded in a study of spatial heterogeneity in lung cancer. Turning to the study itself: Sequenced follow-up PBMC samples came a median of around 2 years after resection, where available. In raw reads, more than eight appearances on average were recorded for each unique TCR and UMI combination.

Time point of the sample: blood at routine non-recurrence follow-up after resection. TCR cDNA molecules each carried a unique molecular identifier. TCRdb fed the 5' RACE reads into MiXCR, producing one record per CDR3 protein. The data contain roughly 32,000 distinct CDR3 sequences, under 11% of them singletons. Study-wide results and caveats: Relative to follow-up, resection was when ubiquitous expanded tumor TCRs appeared more in blood.

This clonotype has a count of ten or more. As yet, its antigen is unknown. The junction had 9 bases not matched to a gene; V was cut back by 3 bases and J by 4 bases. The V gene's germline CDR1 is SGHRS and CDR2 YFSETQ. The CDR3 contains 16 residues. This sample comprised PBMCs, obtained at follow-up. This sequence joins TRBV5-1 and TRBJ2-3; TRBD2 matches 9 bases. The origin of this receptor is a female donor with early-stage non-small cell lung cancer. CDR3 protein: CASSSGSRGGADTQYF. CDR3 nucleotide sequence: TGCGCCAGCAGCTCTGGATCGCGGGGGGGCGCAGATACGCAGTATTTT.